One and the same sample provided the 27 T cell receptor beta chains below, sequenced in a study of graft-versus-host responses after intestinal transplantation. Libraries were prepared by immunoSEQ multiplex PCR; TCRdb keeps only in-frame clonotypes and omits some of them. The table records 5,000 or so clones, around 27% of them present only once. The material was alloreactive CD4+ T cells from a mixed lymphocyte reaction culture, obtained before transplantation. Stated subset: CFSE-low proliferating T cells sorted from approximately six-day pre-transplant mixed lymphocyte reaction (GvH or HvG direction). These receptors all stem from a human patient who was an organ donor for intestinal transplantation.

This clone was detected a few times. V and J are TRBV5-4 and TRBJ1-3; TRBD1 matches 8 bases. The CDR3 spans 15 residues. Per germline, CDR1 SGHNT and CDR2 YYREEE (reference sequence). Trimming cost V 4 bases and J 0 bases; bases outside gene matches: 3. The CDR3 loop reads CASSPGGRSGNTIYF. CDR3 nucleotide sequence: TGTGCCAGCAGCCCAGGGGGCCGCTCTGGAAACACCATATATTTT.

This chain joins TRBV11-3 and TRBJ2-3; no reliable D call. The germline gives CDR1 SGHNT, CDR2 YENEEA. V lost 2 bases, J lost 6 bases, and 6 bases lay in between. The CDR3 spans 12 residues. The CDR3 spells CASSLRVDTQYF. In DNA form, the CDR3 reads TGTGCCAGCAGCTTACGGGTGGATACGCAGTATTTT.

By sample fraction, this clone is medium-sized. The rearrangement links TRBV27 to TRBJ1-6, with a possible D match to TRBD1 (5 bases). This CDR3 contains 14 residues. The germline V gene encodes CDR1 MNHEY and CDR2 SMNVEV (reference sequence). V lost 1 base and J 6 bases, leaving 7 bases between the germline ends. The CDR3 DNA reads as TGTGCCAGCAGTTTATGGAGGGGTAATTCACCCCTCCACTTT. Translated, it gives CASSLWRGNSPLHF.

This clone appeared a few times. A much bigger clone sits one base away, suggesting this may be a read error. The chain is built from TRBV9 and TRBJ2-5, with D perhaps assigned TRBD1 or TRBD2 (6 bases each). The CDR3 sequence is 13 residues long. Germline lookup yields CDR1 SGDLS and CDR2 YYNGEE. CDR3 sequence: CATSVGGWETQYF. The DNA of the CDR3 is TGTGCCACCAGCGTAGGGGGGTGGGAGACCCAGTACTTC.

This chain uses TRBV16 with TRBJ1-5, with D unresolved. The CDR3 runs 13 residues. The V gene's germline CDR1 is KGHSY and CDR2 FQNENV. Trimming shortened V by 0 bases and J by 8 bases, and 8 bases separated the two germline ends. The CDR3 bases are TGTGCCAGCAGCCAATCATTGGTGGAGCCCCAGCATTTT. Translated: CASSQSLVEPQHF.

The table lists this clone with a count of one. The chain uses TRBV27 and TRBJ2-3, with 11 bases aligning to TRBD1. The CDR3 spans 20 residues. Germline CDR1 is MNHEY and CDR2 is SMNVEV (reference sequence). Trimming removed 4 bases from V and 4 bases from J; junction bases left unmatched: 19. CDR3 residues: CASSSLRDRGTATAPDTQYF. Written as DNA, the CDR3 is TGTGCCAGCAGTTCTCTCCGGGACAGGGGGACCGCTACAGCCCCAGATACGCAGTATTTT.

This chain joins TRBV10-3 and TRBJ2-1, with 14 bases that match TRBD2. Germline loops: CDR1 ENHRY, CDR2 SYGVKD. The CDR3 length is 16 residues. V lost 4 bases, J lost 4 bases, and 3 bases stayed unmatched. Written as DNA, the CDR3 is TGTGCCATCAGTGGTGGGACTAGCGGGGGTTACAATGAGCAGTTCTTC. This gives the protein CAISGGTSGGYNEQFF.

The gene calls are TRBV21-1 and TRBJ1-1; no check of the table's D call, TRBD1, against the DNA was made. TRBV21-1 is given as a pseudogene. This CDR3 comprises 14 residues. Written as DNA, the CDR3 is TGTGCCAGCAGCAAGTACAGGGGAGGAACTGAAGCTTTCTTT. Protein sequence: CASSKYRGGTEAFF.

J is TRBJ1-1 and V is TRBV5-8; 8 nucleotides align to TRBD1. Trimming took 3 bases from V and 0 from J; bases not matched to a gene: 4. There are 15 residues in the CDR3. From germline, CDR1 is SGHTS and CDR2 YDEGEE. The CDR3 nucleotides are TGTGCCAGCAGCTCGGACAGGGCGGTGAACACTGAAGCTTTCTTT. Translating gives CASSSDRAVNTEAFF.

The chain carries TRBV7-9 and TRBJ1-2; D is uncertain. The CDR3 length is 11 residues. Germline CDR1 and CDR2: SEHNR and FQNEAQ (reference sequence). Trimming left V 2 bases short and J 3 bases short, with 1 base between. DNA for the CDR3: TGTGCCAGCAGCTTACACTATGGCTACACCTTC. It is translated as CASSLHYGYTF.

This clone appeared a few times. This sequence joins TRBV11-2 and TRBJ2-7, with D possibly matching TRBD2 (7 bases). Germline lookup yields CDR1 SGHAT and CDR2 FQNNGV. Between the trimmed V and J ends, which lost 3 bases and 1 base, there was a span of 16 bases. The CDR3 runs 16 residues. CDR3 residues: CASSFVGGAGSYEQYF. CDR3 nucleotide sequence: TGTGCCAGCAGCTTCGTAGGGGGGGCGGGGTCCTACGAGCAGTACTTC.

The chain links TRBV27 to TRBJ2-3; TRBD2 matches at 14 bases. The CDR3 runs to 15 residues. The ends lost 3 bases at V and 4 bases at J; junction bases unmatched: 0. Germline V gene lookup returns CDR1 MNHEY and CDR2 SMNVEV (reference sequence). The CDR3 region has the DNA TGTGCCAGCAGTTTGGGACTAGCGGGAGCAGATACGCAGTATTTT. Translation gives CASSLGLAGADTQYF.

This clone has only a few counts. The chain couples TRBV10-3 to TRBJ1-4; 10 nucleotides align to TRBD1. The CDR3 has 17 residues. The V segment lost 0 bases and the J segment 7 bases; nucleotides outside the gene matches: 8. The germline V gene encodes CDR1 ENHRY and CDR2 SYGVKD. CDR3 bases: TGTGCCATCAGTGAGTCGAGTTACGGGACAGGGGTTGAAAAACTGTTTTTT. Translated: CAISESSYGTGVEKLFF.

V usage is TRBV6-6 and J usage is TRBJ1-5; D call uncertain. The germline CDR1 and CDR2 sequences are MNHNY and SVGAGI (reference sequence). This CDR3 is built from 14 residues. V lost 0 bases to trimming and J lost 1 base, with 4 bases between them. CDR3 sequence: CASSYSKSNQPQHF. The CDR3 coding sequence is TGTGCCAGCAGTTACTCGAAGAGCAATCAGCCCCAGCATTTT.

Notes on this clone: A read error may explain this, as a much larger clone is one base away. This same CDR3 is encoded by further DNA sequences in the sample. The chain combines TRBV19 with TRBJ1-1; tentative D call: TRBD1 (5 bases). Germline V gene data show CDR1 as LNHDA and CDR2 as SQIVND (reference sequence). This CDR3 has 13 amino acids. V lost 6 bases and J 3 bases, leaving 11 bases between the germline ends. The DNA of the CDR3 is TGTGCCAGTAGCATATCAGGGCACACTGAAGCTTTCTTT. This encodes CASSISGHTEAFF.

The chain employs TRBV28 and TRBJ2-7; TRBD1 matches at 7 bases. The CDR3 totals 13 residues. V gave up 8 bases and J gave up 6 bases; unmatched junction bases: 10. Germline CDR1 and CDR2: MDHEN and SYDVKM. The CDR3 DNA follows: TGTGCCAGCCGCTTGACAGGGCCCTCCGAGCAGTACTTC. Amino acid sequence: CASRLTGPSEQYF.

The V and J genes are TRBV27 and TRBJ1-6, with 10 bases matching TRBD1. The CDR3 is made up of 14 amino acids. The trim removed 1 base at V and 9 bases at J, leaving 0 bases unmatched. The germline V gene has CDR1 MNHEY and CDR2 SMNVEV (reference sequence). The CDR3, as DNA: TGTGCCAGCAGTTTATGGGACAGGGGTTCACCCCTCCACTTT. Its protein product is CASSLWDRGSPLHF.

The chain links TRBV7-8 to TRBJ2-7; 10 nucleotides line up with TRBD1. The J segment lost 2 bases and the V segment lost 5 bases, leaving 3 bases of the junction unmatched. This CDR3 comprises 14 residues. The V gene's germline CDR1 is SGHVS and CDR2 FQNEAQ. As DNA, the CDR3 is TGTGCCAGCAGCCCCGGGACAGGGGCCTACGAGCAGTACTTC. Its translation is CASSPGTGAYEQYF.

The sample holds a few counts of this clone. CDR3 nucleotides: TGTGCCAGTAGTATAGCCCCCCAAGGCCATGGCTACACCTTC. It is translated as CASSIAPQGHGYTF. The genes are TRBV19 and TRBJ1-2, with D hard to call. The germline CDR1 and CDR2 sequences are LNHDA and SQIVND (reference sequence). Trimming pared 1 base from V and 6 bases from J, leaving 12 bases between. There are 14 residues in the CDR3.

This clone has more than one count but fewer than ten. The chain is built from TRBV6-9 and TRBJ2-7; TRBD2 matches at 10 bases. The germline CDR1 and CDR2 sequences are MNHGY and SVAAGI. This CDR3 comprises 13 residues. Trimming removed 7 bases from V and 7 bases from J; junction bases left unmatched: 7. In DNA form, the CDR3 reads TGTGCCAGCATGTTGGGACTAGCGAGGGAGCAGTACTTC. Amino acid sequence: CASMLGLAREQYF.

This clone was recorded a few times. The chain has TRBV7-2 and TRBJ2-7, with D possibly matching TRBD1 (6 bases). The CDR3 is 13 amino acids. V lost 3 bases, J lost 3 bases, and 9 bases lay in between. Per germline, CDR1 SGHTA and CDR2 FQGNSA. CDR3 nucleotides: TGTGCCAGCAGCTTCGGGACAAACTACGAGCAGTACTTC. This codes for CASSFGTNYEQYF.

V and J are TRBV5-1 and TRBJ2-3; TRBD1 matches at 7 bases. With V trimmed by 0 bases and J by 1 base, 2 bases remained unmatched. CDR3 size: 15 residues. Germline values: CDR1 SGHRS, CDR2 YFSETQ. CDR3 DNA sequence: TGCGCCAGCAGCTTGGACAGGGGAGGCACAGATACGCAGTATTTT. Its translation is CASSLDRGGTDTQYF.

This clone was detected a few times. The rearrangement joins TRBV27 to TRBJ2-7; 7 bases match TRBD2. The ends lost 3 bases at V and 6 bases at J; junction bases unmatched: 2. Germline V gives CDR1 MNHEY, CDR2 SMNVEV (reference sequence). The CDR3 contains 12 residues. The CDR3 sequence is CASSFPGGEQYF. The CDR3 DNA sequence: TGTGCCAGCAGTTTCCCGGGGGGCGAGCAGTACTTC.

This clone turned up a few times. The chain joins TRBV7-6 to TRBJ2-3, with TRBD1 as a possible D gene (5 bases). The CDR3 sequence is 13 residues long. Germline CDR1 SGHVS, CDR2 FNYEAQ. The V and J ends lost 5 bases and 1 base respectively, with 7 bases between them. The CDR3 DNA follows: TGTGCCAGCAGCCTACAGGGCACAGATACGCAGTATTTT. It is translated as CASSLQGTDTQYF. Complete variable domain (other parts from reference TRBV7-6 and TRBJ2-3): GAGVSQSPRYKVTKRGQDVALRCDPISGHVSLYWYRQALGQGPEFLTYFNYEAQQDKSGLPNDRFSAERPEGSISTLTIQRTEQRDSAMYRCASSLQGTDTQYFGPGTRLTVL.

A note on this clone: A far larger clone is one nucleotide away, so this likely arose from a read error. Other DNA sequences within the sample encode an identical CDR3. This chain connects TRBV18 to TRBJ1-5; D possibly corresponds to TRBD1 (6 bases). The germline gives CDR1 KGHSH, CDR2 LQKENI. Trimming cost V 6 bases and J 9 bases, with 15 bases left between them. The CDR3 length is 13 residues. CDR3: CASSPGLQGPQHF. CDR3 DNA: TGTGCCAGCTCTCCGGGTCTACAGGGGCCCCAGCATTTT.

This clone was detected only once. The rearrangement uses TRBV28 and TRBJ1-5; D is possibly TRBD1 (5 bases). The V gene's germline CDR1 is MDHEN and CDR2 SYDVKM. CDR3 length: 11 amino acids. Trimming cost V 3 bases and J 10 bases, with 7 bases left between them. The CDR3 coding sequence is TGTGCCAGCAGTTTCGGGACCCCCCAGCATTTT. This sequence encodes CASSFGTPQHF.

By sample share, this clone is medium-sized. The chain recombines TRBV6-6 with TRBJ1-1, with TRBD1 as a possible D gene (6 bases). V was clipped by 6 bases and J by 0 bases, with 11 bases between them. CDR3 length: 14 amino acids. Germline V gene sequence: CDR1 MNHNY, CDR2 SVGAGI (reference sequence). The CDR3 reads CASSLGQMNTEAFF. CDR3 bases: TGTGCCAGCAGCTTAGGACAGATGAACACTGAAGCTTTCTTT.